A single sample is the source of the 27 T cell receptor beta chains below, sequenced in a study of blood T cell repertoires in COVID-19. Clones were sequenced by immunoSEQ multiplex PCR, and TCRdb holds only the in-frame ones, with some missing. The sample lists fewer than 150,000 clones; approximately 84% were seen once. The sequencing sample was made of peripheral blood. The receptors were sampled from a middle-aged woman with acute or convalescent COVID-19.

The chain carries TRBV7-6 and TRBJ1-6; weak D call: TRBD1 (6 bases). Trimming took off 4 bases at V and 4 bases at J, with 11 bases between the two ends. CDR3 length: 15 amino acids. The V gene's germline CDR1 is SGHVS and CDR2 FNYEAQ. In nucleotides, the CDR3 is TGTGCCAGCAGCTCCGGGACACCGTATAATTCACCCCTCCACTTT. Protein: CASSSGTPYNSPLHF.

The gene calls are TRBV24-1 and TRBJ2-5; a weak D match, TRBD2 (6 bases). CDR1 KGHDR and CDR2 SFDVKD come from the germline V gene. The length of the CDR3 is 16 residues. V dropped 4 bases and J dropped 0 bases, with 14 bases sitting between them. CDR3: CATSDGGKTYQETQYF. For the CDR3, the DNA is TGTGCCACCAGTGACGGGGGAAAAACGTACCAAGAGACCCAGTACTTC.

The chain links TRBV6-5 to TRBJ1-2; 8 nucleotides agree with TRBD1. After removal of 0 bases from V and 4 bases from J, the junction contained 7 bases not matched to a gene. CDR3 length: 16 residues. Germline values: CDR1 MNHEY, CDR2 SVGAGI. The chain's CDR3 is CASSYSRDRLPYGYTF. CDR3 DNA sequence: TGTGCCAGCAGTTACTCCCGGGACAGGTTACCCTATGGCTACACCTTC.

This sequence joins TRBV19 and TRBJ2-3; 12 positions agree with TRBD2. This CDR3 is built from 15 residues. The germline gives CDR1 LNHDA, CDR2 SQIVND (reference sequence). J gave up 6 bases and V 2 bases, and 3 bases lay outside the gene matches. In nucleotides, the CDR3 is TGTGCCAGTAGTATACTAGCGGGGGGGACTGATACGCAGTATTTT. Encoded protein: CASSILAGGTDTQYF.

As DNA, the CDR3 is TGTGCCTGGAGTGTACAGCATAATGAAAAACTGTTTTTT. Translating it yields CAWSVQHNEKLFF. The rearrangement links TRBV30 to TRBJ1-4; D is unclear. CDR1 and CDR2 (germline): GTSNPN, SVGIG (reference sequence). V lost 0 bases and J 4 bases, leaving 6 bases between the germline ends. This CDR3 contains 13 residues.

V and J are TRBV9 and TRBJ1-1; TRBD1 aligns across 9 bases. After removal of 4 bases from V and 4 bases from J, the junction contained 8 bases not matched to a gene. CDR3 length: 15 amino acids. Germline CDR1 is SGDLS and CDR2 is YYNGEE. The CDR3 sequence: CASSSPTGGGTEAFF. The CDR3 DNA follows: TGTGCCAGCAGCTCACCGACAGGGGGAGGCACTGAAGCTTTCTTT.

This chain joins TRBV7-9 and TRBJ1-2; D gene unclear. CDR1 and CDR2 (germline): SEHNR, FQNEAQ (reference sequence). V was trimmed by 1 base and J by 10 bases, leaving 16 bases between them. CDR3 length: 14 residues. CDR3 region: CASSLGRSAADYTF. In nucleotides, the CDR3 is TGTGCCAGCAGCTTAGGGCGGTCGGCGGCGGACTACACCTTC.

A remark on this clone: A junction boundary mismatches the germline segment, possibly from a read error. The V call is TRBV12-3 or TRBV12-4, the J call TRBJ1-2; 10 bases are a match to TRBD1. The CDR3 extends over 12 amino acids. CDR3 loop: CASSPTGGSGFF. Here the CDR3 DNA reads TGTGCCAGCAGTCCGACAGGGGGCTCGGGTTTCTTC.

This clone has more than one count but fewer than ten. CDR3 loop: CASESTWTGSRIYGYTF. CDR3 coding DNA: TGTGCCAGTGAGTCCACTTGGACAGGGTCGAGAATTTATGGCTACACCTTC. The chain links TRBV19 to TRBJ1-2, with 8 bases that match TRBD1. The CDR3 loop spans 17 amino acids. Germline CDR1 reads LNHDA; CDR2 reads SQIVND (reference sequence). The V and J ends lost 8 bases and 5 bases, in that order; junction bases with no gene match: 19. Complete variable domain (other parts from reference TRBV19 and TRBJ1-2): DGGITQSPKYLFRKEGQNVTLSCEQNLNHDAMYWYRQDPGQGLRLIYYSQIVNDFQKGDIAEGYSVSREKKESFPLTVTSAQKNPTAFYLCASESTWTGSRIYGYTFGSGTRLTVV.

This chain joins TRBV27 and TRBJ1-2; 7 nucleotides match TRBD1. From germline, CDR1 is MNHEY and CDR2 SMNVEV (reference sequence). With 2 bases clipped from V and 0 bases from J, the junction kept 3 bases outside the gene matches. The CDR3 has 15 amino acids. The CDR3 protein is CASSLEGTANYGYTF. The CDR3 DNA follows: TGTGCCAGCAGTTTAGAAGGGACAGCTAACTATGGCTACACCTTC.

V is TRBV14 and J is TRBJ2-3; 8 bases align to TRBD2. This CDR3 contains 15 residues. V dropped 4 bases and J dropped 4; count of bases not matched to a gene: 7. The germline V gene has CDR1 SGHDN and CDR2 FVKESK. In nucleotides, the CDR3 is TGTGCCAGCAGCCCCCAGCGGGGGAGCGCAGATACGCAGTATTTT. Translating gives CASSPQRGSADTQYF.

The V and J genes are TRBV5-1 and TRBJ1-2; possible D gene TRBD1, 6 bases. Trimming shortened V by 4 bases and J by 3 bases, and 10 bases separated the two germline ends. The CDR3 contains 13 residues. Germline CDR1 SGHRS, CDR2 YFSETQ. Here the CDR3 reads CASSKGQYYGYTF. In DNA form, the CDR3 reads TGCGCCAGCAGCAAAGGACAGTACTATGGCTACACCTTC.

The CDR3 reads CASTRRPQDAGSYEQYF. DNA for the CDR3: TGTGCCAGTACCCGGCGGCCTCAGGATGCAGGGTCCTACGAGCAGTACTTC. The chain links TRBV19 to TRBJ2-7; D may be TRBD1 (5 bases). Trimming removed 7 bases from V and 1 base from J, with 23 bases in between. The CDR3 totals 17 residues. The germline V gene encodes CDR1 LNHDA and CDR2 SQIVND (reference sequence).

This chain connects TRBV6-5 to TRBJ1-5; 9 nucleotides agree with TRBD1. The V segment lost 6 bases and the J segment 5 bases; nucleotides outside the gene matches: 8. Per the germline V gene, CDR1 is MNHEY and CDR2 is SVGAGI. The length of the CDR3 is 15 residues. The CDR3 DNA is TGTGCCAGCAGGGACAGGACAGGGGAAGATCAGCCCCAGCATTTT. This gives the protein CASRDRTGEDQPQHF.

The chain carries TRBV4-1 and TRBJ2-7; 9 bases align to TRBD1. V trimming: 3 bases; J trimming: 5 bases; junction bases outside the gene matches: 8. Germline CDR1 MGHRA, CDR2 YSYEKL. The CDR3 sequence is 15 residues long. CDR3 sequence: CASSQTGTGKNEQYF. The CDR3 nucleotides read TGCGCCAGCAGCCAGACCGGGACAGGGAAGAACGAGCAGTACTTC.

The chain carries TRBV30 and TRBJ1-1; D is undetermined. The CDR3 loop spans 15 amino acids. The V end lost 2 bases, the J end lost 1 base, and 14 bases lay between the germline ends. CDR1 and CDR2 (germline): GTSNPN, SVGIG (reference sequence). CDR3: CAWSSRFLSNTEAFF. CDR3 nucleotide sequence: TGTGCCTGGAGTTCGAGGTTTCTTTCGAACACTGAAGCTTTCTTT.

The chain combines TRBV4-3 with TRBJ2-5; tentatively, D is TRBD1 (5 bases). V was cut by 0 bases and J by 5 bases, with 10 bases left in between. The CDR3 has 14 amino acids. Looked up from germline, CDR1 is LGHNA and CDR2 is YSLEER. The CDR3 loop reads CASSQERGAETQYF. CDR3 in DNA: TGCGCCAGCAGCCAAGAAAGGGGCGCGGAGACCCAGTACTTC.

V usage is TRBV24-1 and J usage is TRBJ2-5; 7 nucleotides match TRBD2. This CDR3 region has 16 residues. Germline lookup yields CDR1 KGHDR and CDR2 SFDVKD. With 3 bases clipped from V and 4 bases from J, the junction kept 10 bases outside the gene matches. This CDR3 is CATSDAPVSGAETQYF. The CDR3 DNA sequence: TGTGCCACCAGTGATGCCCCCGTGAGCGGGGCAGAGACCCAGTACTTC.

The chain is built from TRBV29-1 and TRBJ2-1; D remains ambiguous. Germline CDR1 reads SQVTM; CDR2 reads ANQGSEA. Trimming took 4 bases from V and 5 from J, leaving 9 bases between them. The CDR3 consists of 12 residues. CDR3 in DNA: TGCAGCGTTGGCGGCACCCACAATGAGCAGTTCTTC. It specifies CSVGGTHNEQFF.

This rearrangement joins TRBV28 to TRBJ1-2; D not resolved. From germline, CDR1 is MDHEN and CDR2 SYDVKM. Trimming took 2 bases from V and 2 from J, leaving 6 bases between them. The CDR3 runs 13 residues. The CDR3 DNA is TGTGCCAGCAGTTTAGGGCAGAACTATGGCTACACCTTC. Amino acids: CASSLGQNYGYTF.

The DNA of the CDR3 is TGTGCCAGCAGCCCGAAGCAGGGAAGCTATGGCTACACCTTC. It specifies CASSPKQGSYGYTF. The rearrangement links TRBV3-1 (or the pseudogene TRBV3-2) to TRBJ1-2; D possibly corresponds to TRBD1 (5 bases). Germline CDR1 is LGHDT and CDR2 is YNNKEL (reference sequence). This CDR3 is built from 14 residues. V lost 4 bases and J lost 4, with 13 bases in between.

The CDR3 DNA reads TGTGCCTGGAGTGTGTCTGTGGGCTTAGGTATCGAAGCTTTCTTT. This translates into CAWSVSVGLGIEAFF. V usage is TRBV30 and J usage is TRBJ1-1; D is undetermined. V dropped 0 bases and J dropped 8 bases, with 19 bases sitting between them. The CDR3 sequence is 15 residues long. Germline V lookup: CDR1 GTSNPN, CDR2 SVGIG (reference sequence).

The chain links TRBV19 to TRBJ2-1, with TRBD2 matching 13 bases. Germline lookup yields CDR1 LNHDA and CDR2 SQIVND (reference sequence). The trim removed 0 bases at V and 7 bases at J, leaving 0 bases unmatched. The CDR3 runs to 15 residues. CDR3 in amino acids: CASSIELAGGNEQFF. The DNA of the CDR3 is TGTGCCAGTAGTATAGAACTAGCGGGGGGGAATGAGCAGTTCTTC.

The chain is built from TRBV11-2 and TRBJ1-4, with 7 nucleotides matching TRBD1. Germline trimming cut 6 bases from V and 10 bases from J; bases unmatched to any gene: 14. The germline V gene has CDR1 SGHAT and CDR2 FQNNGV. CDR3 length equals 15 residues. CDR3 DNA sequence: TGTGCCAGCAGGTCAGACGTACAGGGGATTGGAAAACTGTTTTTT. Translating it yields CASRSDVQGIGKLFF.

DNA of the CDR3: TGTGCCAGCAGCCAAGCGGGGGGCTCCTACGAGCAGTACTTC. The encoded protein is CASSQAGGSYEQYF. The chain uses TRBV3-1 (or the pseudogene TRBV3-2) and TRBJ2-7; 7 bases fit TRBD2. The germline V gene encodes CDR1 LGHDT and CDR2 YNNKEL (reference sequence). With 1 base clipped from V and 0 bases from J, the junction kept 0 bases outside the gene matches. This CDR3 comprises 14 residues.

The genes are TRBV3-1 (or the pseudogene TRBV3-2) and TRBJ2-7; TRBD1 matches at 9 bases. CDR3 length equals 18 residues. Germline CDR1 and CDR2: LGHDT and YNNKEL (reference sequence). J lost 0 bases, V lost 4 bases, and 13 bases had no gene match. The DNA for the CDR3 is TGTGCCAGCAGCCCTCGTACAGGGGGCGGTCGAAGCTCCTACGAGCAGTACTTC. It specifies CASSPRTGGGRSSYEQYF.

The CDR3: CASSLDRGTEAFF. The CDR3 DNA reads as TGTGCCAGCAGCTTAGACAGGGGCACTGAAGCTTTCTTT. J is TRBJ1-1 and V is TRBV7-8, with 7 bases matching TRBD1. This CDR3 is 13 amino acids long. The germline V gene encodes CDR1 SGHVS and CDR2 FQNEAQ. J was trimmed by 4 bases and V by 1 base; bases with no gene match: 0. Looking up the rest from reference TRBV7-8 and TRBJ1-1 gives the full variable domain: GAGVSQSPRYKVAKRGQDVALRCDPISGHVSLFWYQQALGQGPEFLTYFQNEAQLDKSGLPSDRFFAERPEGSVSTLKIQRTQQEDSAVYLCASSLDRGTEAFFGQGTRLTVV.